This TCR beta chain is drawn from a study of T-cell memory formation after mild COVID-19. About the research overall: The two donors had largely donor-specific TCR clusters. Study findings and constraints: The second-wave clones peaking on day 37 were not confirmed as SARS-CoV-2-specific. Prior to infection, memory already included some responding clones, suggesting cross-reactive memory joined.

J lost 6 bases, V lost 0 bases, and 9 bases had no gene match. In germline, CDR1 is DFQATT, CDR2 SNEGSKA (reference sequence). The CDR3 runs to 15 residues. 5'RACE with constant-segment primers yielded barcoded, UMI-tagged TCR alpha and TCR beta cDNA libraries. MiXCR, applied by TCRdb to the 5' RACE reads, yields one record per CDR3 protein. The data contain about 180,000 distinct CDR3 sequences, about 18% of them singletons. This clonotype was seen a few times. Its antigen is unidentified. The TCR was taken from a man between 18 and 35 years old who had mild COVID-19 (a few samples of this study predate the infection). Cell type and time point are not known. This chain uses TRBV20-1 with TRBJ1-1; TRBD1 agrees at 8 bases. Material for sequencing was PBMCs or a T cell subset sorted from them (not recorded which). CDR3 DNA sequence: TGCAGTGCTAGAGATCGGACAGGGAAGAGGGCTGAAGCTTTCTTT. This encodes CSARDRTGKRAEAFF.